This T cell receptor beta chain derives from a study of identical twins. TCRdb ran MiXCR on the 5' RACE reads and lists one entry per CDR3 protein. The sample shows approximately 700,000 distinct CDR3 sequences, roughly 6% of them seen only once. Study-wide findings and caveats: Memory repertoires lacked the insertion deficit that abundant cord blood beta clonotypes showed.

The CDR3 runs to 14 residues. Trimming removed 1 base from V and 11 bases from J, with 16 bases in between. CDR1 and CDR2 from the germline V gene are SGHTA and FQGNSA. Worth noting for this clonotype: Its specificity is unknown.

The origin of this receptor is a man aged 18 to 30 in good health. The chain uses TRBV7-2 and TRBJ2-3, with D perhaps being TRBD1 or TRBD2 (5 bases each). Sequencing input: naive T cells sorted from blood. The CDR3 region is CASSLGPGPRGQYF. CDR3 coding DNA: TGTGCCAGCAGCTTAGGCCCGGGCCCGAGGGGGCAGTATTTT.